One and the same sample provided the 7 T cell receptor beta chains below, sequenced in a study of blood T cells in healthy people across ages. Using a J-beta primer mix together with a sample-barcoded 5' primer, a second PCR was run for about 6 to 12 cycles. TCRdb passed the 5' RACE reads through MiXCR, listing each CDR3 protein once. The sample comprises about 1,000,000 distinct CDR3 sequences, roughly 45% of which are singletons, and approximately 17% rests with the top ten. The sequenced material came from blood. These receptors came from a woman aged 60-75 years in good health.

This clonotype was picked up many times. The chain uses TRBV4-1 and TRBJ2-7; 10 positions match TRBD2. This CDR3 has 14 amino acids. Germline V CDR1 and CDR2: MGHRA, YSYEKL. Trimming removed 1 base from V and 4 bases from J; junction bases left unmatched: 1. CDR3 protein: CASSQGSGGYEQYF. The DNA of the CDR3 is TGCGCCAGCAGCCAAGGTAGCGGGGGGTACGAGCAGTACTTC.

The J gene is TRBJ1-2, the V gene TRBV5-1; the D gene is possibly TRBD1 (5 bases). The CDR3 totals 14 residues. Germline CDR1 reads SGHRS; CDR2 reads YFSETQ. Trimming left V 3 bases short and J 0 bases short, with 9 bases between. The DNA for the CDR3 is TGCGCCAGCAGCTCGGAACAGGCTAACTATGGCTACACCTTC. Translation gives CASSSEQANYGYTF.

This clonotype was seen a few times. V usage is TRBV29-1 and J usage is TRBJ2-7, with 7 bases identical to TRBD2. CDR3 length equals 16 residues. V shed 4 bases and J 4 bases; nucleotides not matched to a gene: 16. Germline-derived CDR1 and CDR2 are SQVTM and ANQGSEA. DNA of the CDR3: TGCAGCGTTGGACCGAGGTGGGACGAGCGGGGATACGAGCAGTACTTC. This translates into CSVGPRWDERGYEQYF.

Only a few counts were recorded for this clonotype. The chain links TRBV7-9 to TRBJ2-2, with D tentatively TRBD1 or TRBD2 (5 bases each). V lost 6 bases and J lost 15, with 14 bases in between. This CDR3 is built from 11 residues. Germline-derived CDR1 and CDR2 are SEHNR and FQNEAQ (reference sequence). The CDR3 reads CASSGTGTMFF. Here the CDR3 DNA reads TGTGCCAGCAGTGGGACCGGGACGATGTTTTTT.

CDR3 sequence: CASSDPQGPTNEKLFF. CDR3 in DNA: TGCGCCAGCAGCGACCCGCAGGGCCCAACTAATGAAAAACTGTTTTTT. The chain uses TRBV5-1 and TRBJ1-4; the D gene is possibly TRBD1 (5 bases). The CDR3 has 16 amino acids. Looked up from germline, CDR1 is SGHRS and CDR2 is YFSETQ. Trimming took off 4 bases at V and 0 bases at J, with 13 bases between the two ends.

This chain uses TRBV5-1 with TRBJ2-2; TRBD2 matches 8 bases. The ends lost 7 bases at V and 1 base at J; junction bases unmatched: 9. The CDR3 has 16 residues. From germline, CDR1 is SGHRS and CDR2 YFSETQ. Here the CDR3 DNA reads TGCGCCAGCGCTAGCGGGCTCTTAGGGAACACCGGGGAGCTGTTTTTT. Protein sequence: CASASGLLGNTGELFF.

The chain recombines TRBV9 with TRBJ1-6; 7 positions agree with TRBD1. The V gene's germline CDR1 is SGDLS and CDR2 YYNGEE. The ends lost 6 bases at V and 9 bases at J; junction bases unmatched: 9. The CDR3 extends over 14 amino acids. The chain's CDR3 is CASNRDRVGSPLHF. The CDR3 DNA is TGTGCCAGCAACCGAGACAGGGTCGGTTCACCCCTCCACTTT.